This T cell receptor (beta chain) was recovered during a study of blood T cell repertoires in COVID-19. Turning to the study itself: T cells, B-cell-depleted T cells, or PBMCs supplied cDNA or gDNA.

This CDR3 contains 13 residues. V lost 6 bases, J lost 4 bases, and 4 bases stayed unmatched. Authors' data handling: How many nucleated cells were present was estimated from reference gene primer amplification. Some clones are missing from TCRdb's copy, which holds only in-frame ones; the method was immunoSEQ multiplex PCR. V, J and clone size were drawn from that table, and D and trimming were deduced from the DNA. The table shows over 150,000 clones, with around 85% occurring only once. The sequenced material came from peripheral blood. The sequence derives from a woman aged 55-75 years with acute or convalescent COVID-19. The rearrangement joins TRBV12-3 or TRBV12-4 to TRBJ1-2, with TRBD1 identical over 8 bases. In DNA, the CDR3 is TGTGCCAGCAGCCGGACAGGGCCCTATGGCTACACCTTC. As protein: CASSRTGPYGYTF.